One and the same sample provided the 15 T cell receptor beta chains below, sequenced in a study of human versus mouse CDR3 diversity and MHC coevolution. Method: immunoSEQ multiplex PCR; TCRdb's copy keeps in-frame clones and lacks some. The sample includes about 77,000 clones, around 93% seen only once; the top ten take less than 0.19%. The sample consisted of naive CD4+ T cells from blood. Stated subset: CD45RO-negative CD62L-positive naive CD4 T cells. The source is a person aged 25 to 69 in good health.

This chain connects TRBV18 to TRBJ1-1; D might be TRBD1 (5 bases). V lost 5 bases and J 7 bases, leaving 8 bases between the germline ends. This CDR3 comprises 11 residues. From germline, CDR1 is KGHSH and CDR2 LQKENI. CDR3 DNA: TGTGCCAGCTCAACGGGGGGTGAAGCTTTCTTT. It specifies CASSTGGEAFF.

The V call is TRBV4-1, the J call TRBJ2-5; 10 bases fit TRBD1. The CDR3 is 16 residues long. Germline V CDR1 and CDR2: MGHRA, YSYEKL. The trim removed 3 bases at V and 3 bases at J, leaving 7 bases unmatched. The CDR3, as DNA: TGCGCCAGCAGCCATGGGTCGGGGACAGGGGAAGAGACCCAGTACTTC. It specifies CASSHGSGTGEETQYF.

In its sample, this clone was seen a few times. The chain joins TRBV27 to TRBJ2-7; D possibly corresponds to TRBD1 (6 bases). V was cut by 2 bases and J by 1 base, with 15 bases left in between. Germline CDR1 is MNHEY and CDR2 is SMNVEV (reference sequence). The CDR3 is 16 amino acids. CDR3 protein: CASSLNLGTQSYEQYF. In DNA, the CDR3 is TGTGCCAGCAGTTTAAATCTCGGGACACAGTCCTACGAGCAGTACTTC.

This chain links TRBV30 with TRBJ1-5; D not resolved. From germline, CDR1 is GTSNPN and CDR2 SVGIG (reference sequence). The germline V and J ends were trimmed by 0 bases and 15 bases, with 15 bases remaining between them. The CDR3 loop spans 12 amino acids. The CDR3 spells CAWSVPAGSRHF. The CDR3 DNA reads TGTGCCTGGAGTGTGCCTGCGGGCTCCAGGCATTTT.

The chain employs TRBV11-2 and TRBJ1-6; TRBD1 agrees at 10 bases. The CDR3 is made up of 17 amino acids. CDR1 SGHAT and CDR2 FQNNGV come from the germline V gene. Trimming removed 5 bases from V and 7 bases from J; junction bases left unmatched: 11. The CDR3 coding sequence is TGTGCCAGCAGCCCGATTTTTCCGGGACAGGGGAATTCACCCCTCCACTTT. It yields the protein CASSPIFPGQGNSPLHF.

The chain links TRBV5-1 to TRBJ1-1; 11 bases map to TRBD1. CDR1 and CDR2 from the germline V gene are SGHRS and YFSETQ. V lost 4 bases to trimming and J lost 4 bases; unmatched junction nucleotides: 9. This CDR3 is built from 16 residues. DNA of the CDR3: TGCGCCAGCAGCCCGGGGACAGGGGGTCAGACCACTGAAGCTTTCTTT. Translated: CASSPGTGGQTTEAFF.

The V call is TRBV18, the J call TRBJ1-1, with D hard to call. This CDR3 comprises 15 residues. V lost 2 bases to trimming and J lost 7 bases, with 17 bases between them. Germline assignment: CDR1 KGHSH and CDR2 LQKENI. The CDR3 reads CASSPANLGDGEAFF. DNA of the CDR3: TGTGCCAGCTCACCAGCGAACCTCGGGGATGGTGAAGCTTTCTTT.

The V gene is TRBV4-1, the J gene TRBJ1-2; the D gene is possibly TRBD1 (6 bases). CDR3 length: 15 residues. CDR1 is MGHRA, CDR2 YSYEKL, per germline. Between the trimmed V and J ends, which lost 3 bases and 8 bases, there was a span of 19 bases. Here the CDR3 DNA reads TGCGCCAGCAGCCACGCTTTCCGGGACACAAAAGGCTACACCTTC. Protein sequence: CASSHAFRDTKGYTF.

The chain recombines TRBV19 with TRBJ2-7; D might be TRBD1 (5 bases). This CDR3 is built from 16 residues. V was trimmed by 1 base and J by 2 bases, leaving 15 bases between them. Germline CDR1 reads LNHDA; CDR2 reads SQIVND (reference sequence). CDR3 sequence reads: CASSIAGQGRTYEQYF. The CDR3 coding sequence is TGTGCCAGTAGTATAGCGGGCCAGGGAAGGACCTACGAGCAGTACTTC.

This clone was detected only a few times. The V and J genes are TRBV19 and TRBJ1-4, with a tentative D call TRBD1 (5 bases). Trimming removed 5 bases at V and 8 bases at J, with 18 bases between. This CDR3 spans 15 amino acids. Germline V gene sequence: CDR1 LNHDA, CDR2 SQIVND (reference sequence). The CDR3 spells CASSDRGSSLEKLFF. DNA for the CDR3: TGTGCCAGTAGTGACCGGGGGTCGTCTCTAGAAAAACTGTTTTTT.

This chain uses TRBV7-9 with TRBJ2-1; the D gene is possibly TRBD2 (5 bases). Germline V CDR1 and CDR2: SEHNR, FQNEAQ (reference sequence). Trimming shortened V by 2 bases and J by 3 bases, and 11 bases separated the two germline ends. The CDR3 covers 15 residues. The CDR3 DNA sequence: TGTGCCAGCAGCTTAATAGCGTCTAACTACAATGAGCAGTTCTTC. It yields the protein CASSLIASNYNEQFF.

This chain links TRBV30 with TRBJ1-5; 9 nucleotides agree with TRBD1. The CDR3 extends over 13 amino acids. The germline V gene has CDR1 GTSNPN and CDR2 SVGIG (reference sequence). With 3 bases clipped from V and 7 bases from J, the junction kept 4 bases outside the gene matches. The CDR3 sequence: CAWSRQGDQPQHF. The CDR3 bases are TGTGCCTGGAGCAGACAGGGGGACCAGCCCCAGCATTTT.

The chain carries TRBV7-9 and TRBJ2-7; 9 positions match TRBD1. Per germline, CDR1 SEHNR and CDR2 FQNEAQ (reference sequence). The CDR3 has 15 amino acids. J gave up 0 bases and V 5 bases, and 5 bases lay outside the gene matches. In DNA, the CDR3 is TGTGCCAGCAGCGCGGACAGGGGCAGCTCCTACGAGCAGTACTTC. Translation: CASSADRGSSYEQYF.

The chain has TRBV30 and TRBJ1-4; D is possibly TRBD1 (5 bases). Trimming pared 2 bases from V and 3 bases from J, leaving 13 bases between. Germline loops: CDR1 GTSNPN, CDR2 SVGIG (reference sequence). This CDR3 contains 15 residues. The CDR3 DNA reads as TGTGCCTGGAGTCGAGGCCAGGGTTCTAATGAAAAACTGTTTTTT. Protein sequence: CAWSRGQGSNEKLFF. The full variable domain, rest sourced from reference TRBV30 and TRBJ1-4, is SQTIHQWPATLVQPVGSPLSLECTVEGTSNPNLYWYRQAAGRGLQLLFYSVGIGQISSEVPQNLSASRPQDRQFILSSKKLLLSDSGFYLCAWSRGQGSNEKLFFGSGTQLSVL.

V usage is TRBV11-2 and J usage is TRBJ1-1; D not certain. Trimming removed 1 base from V and 4 bases from J, with 7 bases in between. The CDR3 contains 13 residues. Germline V gene lookup returns CDR1 SGHAT and CDR2 FQNNGV. The CDR3 coding sequence is TGTGCCAGCAGCTTAGGATTGGCCACTGAAGCTTTCTTT. This translates into CASSLGLATEAFF. The entire variable domain, with the rest obtained from reference TRBV11-2 and TRBJ1-1, is as follows: EAGVAQSPRYKIIEKRQSVAFWCNPISGHATLYWYQQILGQGPKLLIQFQNNGVVDDSQLPKDRFSAERLKGVDSTLKIQPAKLEDSAVYLCASSLGLATEAFFGQGTRLTVV.